The 3 T cell receptor beta chains given below trace back to one sample, sequenced in a study of blood T cell repertoires in COVID-19. Assay used: immunoSEQ multiplex PCR; TCRdb lists only in-frame clones, some missing. The table records fewer than 300,000 clones, about 80% of them present only once. The sequenced sample was peripheral blood. These receptors came from a person between 65 and 79 years old with COVID-19, enrolled during active disease.

This sequence joins TRBV5-1 and TRBJ2-7; 10 nucleotides line up with TRBD2. Germline V gives CDR1 SGHRS, CDR2 YFSETQ. V shed 0 bases and J 2 bases; nucleotides not matched to a gene: 2. The CDR3 is 15 residues long. CDR3 amino acids: CASSLEGLAAYEQYF. The CDR3, as DNA: TGCGCCAGCAGCTTGGAAGGACTAGCGGCCTACGAGCAGTACTTC.

The chain is built from TRBV7-3 and TRBJ2-3; possible D gene TRBD1, 5 bases. V lost 5 bases and J lost 6, with 18 bases in between. The V gene's germline CDR1 is SGHTA and CDR2 FQGTGA. The CDR3 is 15 residues long. The CDR3 protein is CASSDMGLVSDTQYF. The CDR3 bases are TGTGCCAGCAGCGATATGGGGCTTGTTTCGGATACGCAGTATTTT.

The CDR3 reads CASSLEGGGEQFF. The CDR3 DNA reads TGTGCCAGCAGCTTAGAGGGCGGAGGTGAGCAGTTCTTC. The chain employs TRBV7-9 and TRBJ2-1, with a tentative D call TRBD2 (5 bases). Looked up from germline, CDR1 is SEHNR and CDR2 is FQNEAQ (reference sequence). V lost 1 base to trimming and J lost 9 bases, with 10 bases between them. CDR3 size: 13 residues.